These 14 T cell receptor beta chains originate from one sample sequenced in a study of response to subunit inactivated influenza vaccine. TCRdb reprocessed the RT-PCR reads via MiXCR and lists one record per CDR3 protein. The sample has some 640,000 distinct CDR3 sequences, about 14% seen once. The material was PBMCs from blood, obtained roughly 2 weeks before vaccination. The receptors stem from a man aged 45-65 years who received an inactivated influenza vaccine.

This clonotype was seen more than once but under ten times. The gene calls are TRBV7-2 and TRBJ1-2, with D perhaps matching TRBD1 (5 bases). V was shortened by 3 bases and J by 1 base, with 9 bases between the two germline ends. CDR3 length equals 14 residues. Germline lookup yields CDR1 SGHTA and CDR2 FQGNSA. CDR3 sequence (DNA): TGTGCCAGCAGCTTCAGGGAACTTAACTATGGCTACACCTTC. Encoded protein: CASSFRELNYGYTF.

This chain uses TRBV28 with TRBJ2-2, with D possibly being TRBD1 (5 bases). CDR3 length: 17 residues. With 5 bases removed from V and 1 base from J, the gap between germline ends came to 17 bases. From germline, CDR1 is MDHEN and CDR2 SYDVKM. DNA of the CDR3: TGTGCCAGCAGTACCGTGGGGCTCTGGAAGAACACCGGGGAGCTGTTTTTT. Translation: CASSTVGLWKNTGELFF.

This clonotype was detected many times. The chain recombines TRBV4-2 with TRBJ2-2, with 8 bases that match TRBD1. The junction had 13 bases not matched to a gene; V was cut back by 3 bases and J by 7 bases. In germline, CDR1 is LGHNA, CDR2 YNFKEQ. This CDR3 contains 17 residues. CDR3 loop: CASSQGGQGQGGGELFF. CDR3 DNA sequence: TGTGCCAGCAGCCAGGGAGGACAGGGTCAGGGTGGCGGGGAGCTGTTTTTT.

This clonotype has just a few counts. DNA for the CDR3: TGTGCCAGCAGACGACAAAACTCTGGAAACACCATATATTTT. Translating gives CASRRQNSGNTIYF. The chain has TRBV12-3 or TRBV12-4 and TRBJ1-3; D is unresolved. The V end lost 6 bases, the J end lost 0 bases, and 9 bases lay between the germline ends. This CDR3 region has 14 residues.

V and J are TRBV20-1 and TRBJ1-1; 7 positions agree with TRBD1. Germline CDR1 and CDR2: DFQATT and SNEGSKA (reference sequence). The V segment lost 0 bases and the J segment 5 bases; nucleotides outside the gene matches: 6. The length of the CDR3 is 14 residues. The DNA of the CDR3 is TGCAGTGCTAGAGAGACAGGGCTGGTAACTGAAGCTTTCTTT. It codes for CSARETGLVTEAFF.

In its sample, this clonotype was seen a few times. The chain's CDR3 is CATSRVRGLGNTEAFF. The CDR3 nucleotides read TGTGCCACCAGCAGAGTCAGGGGGCTGGGGAACACTGAAGCTTTCTTT. The chain is built from TRBV15 and TRBJ1-1; 8 bases fit TRBD1. The V gene's germline CDR1 is LNHNV and CDR2 YYDKDF (reference sequence). This CDR3 is built from 16 residues. Losses at the gene ends were 1 base for V and 1 base for J; bases not matched to a gene: 5.

CDR3 in DNA: TGCGCCAGCAGCCAAGAAGTTACTGGAGTCACTGAAGCTTTCTTT. This sequence encodes CASSQEVTGVTEAFF. The chain employs TRBV4-3 and TRBJ1-1; no clear D gene. Germline V gene sequence: CDR1 LGHNA, CDR2 YSLEER. V dropped 0 bases and J dropped 4 bases, with 12 bases sitting between them. This CDR3 contains 15 residues.

Ten or more counts support this clonotype. Its ends do not fully match the called genes, so a read error is possible. This chain uses TRBV3-1 with TRBJ1-3, with 7 bases that match TRBD1. Germline CDR1 reads LGHDT; CDR2 reads YNNKEL (reference sequence). CDR3 length: 12 amino acids. DNA for the CDR3: TGCGCCAGCAGCCAGGGGGGGAACACCATATATTTT. Protein product: CASSQGGNTIYF.

This sequence joins TRBV30 and TRBJ1-5; D uncertain. The CDR3 runs 13 residues. Trimming removed 4 bases at V and 2 bases at J, with 9 bases between. Per germline, CDR1 GTSNPN and CDR2 SVGIG (reference sequence). CDR3 amino acids: CAWTGFGNQPQHF. DNA of the CDR3: TGTGCCTGGACGGGTTTTGGCAATCAGCCCCAGCATTTT.

The chain employs TRBV30 and TRBJ2-3, with D unclear. V dropped 0 bases and J dropped 11 bases, with 9 bases sitting between them. CDR3 length equals 11 residues. The V gene's germline CDR1 is GTSNPN and CDR2 SVGIG (reference sequence). CDR3 nucleotide sequence: TGTGCCTGGAGTGTAGAGCGAATGCAGTATTTT. Translation gives CAWSVERMQYF.

The chain joins TRBV9 to TRBJ2-7; 9 bases match TRBD1. CDR3 size: 16 residues. From germline, CDR1 is SGDLS and CDR2 YYNGEE. V trimming: 0 bases; J trimming: 6 bases; junction bases outside the gene matches: 10. CDR3 DNA: TGTGCCAGCAGCGTAGGCCCAGGGACAGGGTGGAGCGAGCAGTACTTC. It is translated as CASSVGPGTGWSEQYF.

This clonotype was recorded at least ten times. This chain connects TRBV3-1 to TRBJ2-3, with D tentatively TRBD1 (6 bases). There are 14 residues in the CDR3. CDR1 and CDR2 (germline): LGHDT, YNNKEL (reference sequence). V dropped 5 bases and J dropped 2 bases, with 11 bases sitting between them. CDR3 nucleotides: TGTGCCAGCAGCGTGGACAGCTACACAGATACGCAGTATTTT. It specifies CASSVDSYTDTQYF.

This clonotype was detected only a few times. This chain links TRBV6-5 with TRBJ1-5; weak D call: TRBD1 (5 bases). With 4 bases removed from V and 9 bases from J, the gap between germline ends came to 13 bases. Germline values: CDR1 MNHEY, CDR2 SVGAGI. This CDR3 is built from 13 residues. The DNA of the CDR3 is TGTGCCAGCAGTTCGGGGGGTTGGGGGCCCCAGCATTTT. It yields the protein CASSSGGWGPQHF.

This rearrangement joins TRBV6-2 or TRBV6-3 to TRBJ1-2; D is unresolved. Germline CDR1 is MNHEY and CDR2 is SVGEGT. The CDR3 sequence is 10 residues long. V was clipped by 6 bases and J by 13 bases, with 12 bases between them. The DNA of the CDR3 is TGTGCCAGCAGACCTACCCTATTCACCTTC. This sequence encodes CASRPTLFTF.